This T cell receptor (beta chain) is from a study of Graves' ophthalmopathy and Graves' hyperthyroidism. Whole-study findings and limits: Sensitivity reached 85% to 90% and specificity approximately 81% for a 13-signature model separating ophthalmopathy from stable hyperthyroidism.

Notes on this clonotype: The target antigen is unknown. A much bigger clone sits one base away, suggesting this may be a read error.

For repertoire sequencing, the TCR beta CDR3 regions were amplified from RNA transcripts. HTBI-primed first-round RT-PCR preceded second-round multiplex PCR. TCRdb analysed the multiplex PCR reads with MiXCR anew, one entry per CDR3 protein. The sample has 300,000 to 500,000 distinct CDR3 sequences, roughly 14% seen once; the top ten hold approximately 7%. As the starting material, 8 to 10 ml of fresh peripheral blood yielded the PBMCs. The CDR3 is 13 amino acids. Germline values: CDR1 SGHAT, CDR2 FQNNGV. This chain links TRBV11-2 with TRBJ2-7, with D unresolved. Source material: peripheral blood. This receptor was identified in a woman aged 18-29 years with stable Graves' hyperthyroidism. CDR3 amino acids: CASTLGKGSEQYF. The DNA for the CDR3 is TGTGCCAGCACCTTAGGGAAAGGGTCCGAGCAGTACTTC.